The 20 T cell receptor beta chains given below trace back to one sample, sequenced in a study of blood T cell repertoires in COVID-19. Some clones are missing from TCRdb's copy, which holds only in-frame ones; the method was immunoSEQ multiplex PCR. This sample has 250,000 to 300,000 clones, with 80% to 90% found just once. Sequenced material: PBMCs or T cells enriched from blood (not recorded which). These receptors were obtained from a woman between 45 and 65 years old who had recovered from COVID-19.

The rearrangement uses TRBV10-2 and TRBJ1-5; D gene unclear. Looked up from germline, CDR1 is WSHSY and CDR2 is SAAADI. Trimming pared 4 bases from V and 4 bases from J, leaving 20 bases between. This CDR3 comprises 17 residues. CDR3 residues: CASSVDEVAGWNQPQHF. For the CDR3, the DNA is TGCGCCAGCAGTGTAGACGAAGTGGCGGGGTGGAATCAGCCCCAGCATTTT.

The CDR3 DNA reads as TGTGCCAGCAGCCAGGGTGCCGGGGAGCTGTTTTTT. Its translation: CASSQGAGELFF. This rearrangement joins TRBV11-3 to TRBJ2-2, with TRBD1 as a possible D gene (5 bases). V dropped 5 bases and J dropped 6 bases, with 7 bases sitting between them. The CDR3 has 12 amino acids. In germline, CDR1 is SGHNT, CDR2 YENEEA.

The chain employs TRBV28 and TRBJ2-3; TRBD2 matches at 10 bases. Germline V lookup: CDR1 MDHEN, CDR2 SYDVKM. This CDR3 has 15 amino acids. V dropped 5 bases and J dropped 2; count of bases not matched to a gene: 4. The CDR3 coding sequence is TGTGCCAGCAGTACTAGCGGGGAGGACACAGATACGCAGTATTTT. It encodes CASSTSGEDTDTQYF.

This chain connects TRBV5-1 to TRBJ1-2, with 7 bases that match TRBD1. The CDR3 is made up of 15 amino acids. The V gene's germline CDR1 is SGHRS and CDR2 YFSETQ. V shed 7 bases and J 1 base; nucleotides not matched to a gene: 10. CDR3 nucleotide sequence: TGCGCCAGCGGTGTGGGACAGACTTATAACTATGGCTACACCTTC. It codes for CASGVGQTYNYGYTF.

The chain links TRBV28 to TRBJ2-5, with a possible D match to TRBD2 (6 bases). The CDR3 consists of 14 residues. Germline CDR1 and CDR2: MDHEN and SYDVKM. With 3 bases removed from V and 5 bases from J, the gap between germline ends came to 13 bases. Here the CDR3 DNA reads TGTGCCAGCAGTTTTAGCCCTACTAGCGAGACCCAGTACTTC. Translated, it gives CASSFSPTSETQYF.

The rearrangement links TRBV18 to TRBJ1-6; maybe TRBD1 (6 bases). Trimming took off 4 bases at V and 8 bases at J, with 12 bases between the two ends. Germline CDR1 and CDR2: KGHSH and LQKENI. The CDR3 is 14 residues long. The CDR3 here is CASSLTGGDSPLHF. Written as DNA, the CDR3 is TGTGCCAGCTCACTGACAGGTGGCGATTCACCCCTCCACTTT.

This chain uses TRBV28 with TRBJ2-3; tentatively, D is TRBD2 (6 bases). The V and J ends lost 5 bases and 0 bases respectively, with 18 bases between them. This CDR3 has 17 residues. Germline lookup yields CDR1 MDHEN and CDR2 SYDVKM. The CDR3 here is CASSLPGTGTSTDTQYF. CDR3 coding DNA: TGTGCCAGCAGTCTACCGGGGACCGGGACTAGCACAGATACGCAGTATTTT.

V and J are TRBV7-2 and TRBJ2-7; 9 bases are a match to TRBD1. Germline V gene data show CDR1 as SGHTA and CDR2 as FQGNSA. This CDR3 has 14 amino acids. The V segment lost 5 bases and the J segment 4 bases; nucleotides outside the gene matches: 6. CDR3 sequence reads: CASSGGQGAYEQYF. The CDR3 region has the DNA TGTGCCAGCAGCGGGGGACAGGGTGCTTACGAGCAGTACTTC.

The chain couples TRBV5-1 to TRBJ1-6; weak D call: TRBD1 (5 bases). Deletions cut 0 bases from V and 9 bases from J, with 13 bases between. CDR3 length: 15 residues. Per germline, CDR1 SGHRS and CDR2 YFSETQ. The CDR3: CASSLVAGQGSPLHF. The DNA of the CDR3 is TGCGCCAGCAGCTTGGTTGCGGGGCAGGGTTCACCCCTCCACTTT.

The chain joins TRBV28 to TRBJ1-1; TRBD1 might be the D (5 bases). V lost 5 bases, J lost 7 bases, and 17 bases lay in between. Germline V gene lookup returns CDR1 MDHEN and CDR2 SYDVKM. This CDR3 is 14 amino acids long. CDR3 in DNA: TGTGCCAGCAGTCTTACCCAGGGTAACGATGAAGCTTTCTTT. This encodes CASSLTQGNDEAFF. The full variable domain, with the rest looked up from reference TRBV28 and TRBJ1-1, is DVKVTQSSRYLVKRTGEKVFLECVQDMDHENMFWYRQDPGLGLRLIYFSYDVKMKEKGDIPEGYSVSREKKERFSLILESASTNQTSMYLCASSLTQGNDEAFFGQGTRLTVV.

V gene TRBV7-9 combines with J gene TRBJ2-7, with TRBD2 matching 7 bases. CDR1 SEHNR and CDR2 FQNEAQ come from the germline V gene (reference sequence). The CDR3 extends over 15 amino acids. V trimming: 1 base; J trimming: 6 bases; junction bases outside the gene matches: 9. CDR3 nucleotide sequence: TGTGCCAGCAGCTTAGATGGGACTACCATCATCGAGCAGTACTTC. Translating gives CASSLDGTTIIEQYF.

This clone has a handful of counts. V is TRBV18 and J is TRBJ2-1; D is unresolved. V was cut by 6 bases and J by 9 bases, with 9 bases left in between. CDR3 length equals 11 residues. The V gene's germline CDR1 is KGHSH and CDR2 LQKENI. The CDR3, as DNA: TGTGCCAGCTCCGACGCAGGTGAGCAGTTCTTC. Amino acids: CASSDAGEQFF.

The chain couples TRBV4-1 to TRBJ2-1; tentatively, D is TRBD2 (6 bases). Germline loops: CDR1 MGHRA, CDR2 YSYEKL. Trimming took 4 bases from V and 5 from J, leaving 12 bases between them. The CDR3 is 14 amino acids. The CDR3 DNA sequence: TGCGCCAGCAGCCTACCGGGACTCAACAATGAGCAGTTCTTC. As protein: CASSLPGLNNEQFF.

The chain recombines TRBV5-1 with TRBJ2-2; D not resolved. V was shortened by 7 bases and J by 0 bases, with 7 bases between the two germline ends. Per the germline V gene, CDR1 is SGHRS and CDR2 is YFSETQ. The CDR3 sequence is 13 residues long. This chain's CDR3 is CASGAANTGELFF. CDR3 sequence (DNA): TGCGCCAGCGGCGCGGCGAACACCGGGGAGCTGTTTTTT.

The chain carries TRBV13 and TRBJ2-3; D unclear. The germline V and J ends were trimmed by 4 bases and 14 bases, with 16 bases remaining between them. Germline V CDR1 and CDR2: PRHDT, FYEKMQ (reference sequence). This CDR3 is built from 12 residues. The CDR3 DNA reads as TGTGCCAGCAGCTCCCGAGGAGCAGCGTTGTATTTT. Its translation: CASSSRGAALYF.

The chain has TRBV25-1 and TRBJ2-1; D unclear. Trimming stripped 8 bases from V and 0 bases from J, with 8 bases between. The CDR3 contains 13 residues. CDR1 MGHDK and CDR2 SYGVNS come from the germline V gene. This chain's CDR3 is CASEETSYNEQFF. CDR3 in DNA: TGTGCCAGCGAGGAAACCTCCTACAATGAGCAGTTCTTC.

This chain connects TRBV6-2 or TRBV6-3 to TRBJ2-7, with D unclear. Germline CDR1 MNHEY, CDR2 SVGEGT. Trimming took off 2 bases at V and 2 bases at J, with 7 bases between the two ends. The CDR3 covers 13 residues. CDR3: CASSYSRTYEQYF. The CDR3 DNA follows: TGTGCCAGCAGTTACAGCAGGACCTACGAGCAGTACTTC.

This chain links TRBV21-1 with TRBJ2-7; no check of the table's D call, TRBD1, against the DNA was made. TRBV21-1 is shown as a pseudogene. This CDR3 has 16 residues. The CDR3 DNA sequence: TGTGCCAGCCCCGATCCACGATCGCAAGGGGTATTGGGGCAGTACTTC. Its protein product is CASPDPRSQGVLGQYF.

The rearrangement uses TRBV7-2 and TRBJ2-1, with D possibly being TRBD2 (6 bases). This CDR3 is built from 13 residues. The germline V gene has CDR1 SGHTA and CDR2 FQGNSA. Deletions cut 4 bases from V and 2 bases from J, with 6 bases between. The CDR3 is CASSWGAYNEQFF. The DNA of the CDR3 is TGTGCCAGCAGCTGGGGGGCCTACAATGAGCAGTTCTTC.

This sequence joins TRBV13 and TRBJ2-5; 7 positions match TRBD1. The CDR3 consists of 14 residues. The V segment lost 5 bases and the J segment 5 bases; nucleotides outside the gene matches: 8. Germline V gives CDR1 PRHDT, CDR2 FYEKMQ (reference sequence). Here the CDR3 reads CASSTRQGLETQYF. As DNA, the CDR3 is TGTGCCAGCAGCACAAGACAGGGTCTGGAGACCCAGTACTTC.